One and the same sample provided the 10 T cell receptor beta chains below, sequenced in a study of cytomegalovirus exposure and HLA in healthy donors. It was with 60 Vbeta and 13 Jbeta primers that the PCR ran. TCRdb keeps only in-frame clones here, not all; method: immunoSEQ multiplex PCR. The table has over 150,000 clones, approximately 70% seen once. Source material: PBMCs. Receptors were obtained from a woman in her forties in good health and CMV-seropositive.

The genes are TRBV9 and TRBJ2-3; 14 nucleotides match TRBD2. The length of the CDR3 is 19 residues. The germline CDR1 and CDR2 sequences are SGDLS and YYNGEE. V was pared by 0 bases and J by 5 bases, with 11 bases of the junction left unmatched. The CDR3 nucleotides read TGTGCCAGCAGCGTAGATGAGGGTCGACTAGCGGGAGGGAAAGATACGCAGTATTTT. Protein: CASSVDEGRLAGGKDTQYF.

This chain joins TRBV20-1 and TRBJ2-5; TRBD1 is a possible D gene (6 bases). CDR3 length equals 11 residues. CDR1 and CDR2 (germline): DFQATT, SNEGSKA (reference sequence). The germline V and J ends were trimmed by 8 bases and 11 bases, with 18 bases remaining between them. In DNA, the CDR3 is TGCAGTTGGGGCCCCGAGGGGGAGCAGTACTTC. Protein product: CSWGPEGEQYF.

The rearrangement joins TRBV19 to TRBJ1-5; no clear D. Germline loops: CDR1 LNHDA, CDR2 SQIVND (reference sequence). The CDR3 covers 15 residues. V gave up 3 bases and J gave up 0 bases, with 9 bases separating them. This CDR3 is CASSISPLSNQPQHF. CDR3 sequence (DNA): TGTGCCAGTAGTATCAGTCCTCTTAGCAATCAGCCCCAGCATTTT. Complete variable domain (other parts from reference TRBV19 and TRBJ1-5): DGGITQSPKYLFRKEGQNVTLSCEQNLNHDAMYWYRQDPGQGLRLIYYSQIVNDFQKGDIAEGYSVSREKKESFPLTVTSAQKNPTAFYLCASSISPLSNQPQHFGDGTRLSIL.

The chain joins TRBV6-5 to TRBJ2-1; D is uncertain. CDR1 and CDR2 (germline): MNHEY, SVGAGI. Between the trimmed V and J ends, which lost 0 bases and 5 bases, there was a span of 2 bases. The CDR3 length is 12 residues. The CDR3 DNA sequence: TGTGCCAGCAGTTACTCTAACAATGAGCAGTTCTTC. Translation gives CASSYSNNEQFF.

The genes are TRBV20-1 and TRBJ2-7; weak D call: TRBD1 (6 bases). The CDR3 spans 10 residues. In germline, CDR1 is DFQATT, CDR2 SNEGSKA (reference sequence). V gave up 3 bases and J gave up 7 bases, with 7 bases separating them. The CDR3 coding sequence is TGCAGTGCTAGCAGGGGAGAGCAGTACTTC. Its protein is CSASRGEQYF.

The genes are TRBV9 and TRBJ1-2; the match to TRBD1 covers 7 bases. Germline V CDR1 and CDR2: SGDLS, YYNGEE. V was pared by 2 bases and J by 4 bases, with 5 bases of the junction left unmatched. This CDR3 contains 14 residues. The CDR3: CASSVYDRAYGYTF. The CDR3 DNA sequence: TGTGCCAGCAGCGTGTACGACAGGGCCTATGGCTACACCTTC.

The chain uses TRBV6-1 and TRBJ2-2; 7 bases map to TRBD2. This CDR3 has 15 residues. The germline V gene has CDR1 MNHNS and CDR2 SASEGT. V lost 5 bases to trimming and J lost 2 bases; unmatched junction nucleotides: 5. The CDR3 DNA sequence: TGTGCCAGCAGTCGGCTAGCGGATAACACCGGGGAGCTGTTTTTT. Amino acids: CASSRLADNTGELFF.

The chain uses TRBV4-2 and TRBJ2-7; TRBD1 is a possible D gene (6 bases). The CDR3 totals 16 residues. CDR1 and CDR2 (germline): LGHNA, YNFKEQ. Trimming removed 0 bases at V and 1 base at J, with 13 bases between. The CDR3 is CASSQERGIGSYEQYF. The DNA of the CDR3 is TGTGCCAGCAGCCAAGAGAGGGGGATTGGGTCCTACGAGCAGTACTTC.

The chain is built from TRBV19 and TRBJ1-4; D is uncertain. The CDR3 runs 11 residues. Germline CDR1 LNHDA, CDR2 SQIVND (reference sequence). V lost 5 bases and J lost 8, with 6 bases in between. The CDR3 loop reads CASSAEEKLFF. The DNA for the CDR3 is TGTGCCAGTAGTGCAGAAGAAAAACTGTTTTTT.

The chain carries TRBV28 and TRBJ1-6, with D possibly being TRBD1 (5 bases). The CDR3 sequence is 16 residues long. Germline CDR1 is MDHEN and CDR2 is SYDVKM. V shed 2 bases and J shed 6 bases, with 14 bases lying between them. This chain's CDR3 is CASSLALGGTNSPLHF. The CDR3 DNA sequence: TGTGCCAGCAGTTTAGCCCTGGGGGGGACTAATTCACCCCTCCACTTT. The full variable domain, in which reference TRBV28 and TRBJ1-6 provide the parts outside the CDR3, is DVKVTQSSRYLVKRTGEKVFLECVQDMDHENMFWYRQDPGLGLRLIYFSYDVKMKEKGDIPEGYSVSREKKERFSLILESASTNQTSMYLCASSLALGGTNSPLHFGNGTRLTVT.